This T cell receptor beta chain was captured by sequencing in a study of glioma-infiltrating T cells after dendritic cell vaccination (dated by TCRdb to 2016 to 2017). Study-wide context: The cohort comprised around 15 glioblastoma patients from Phase I and II dendritic cell vaccination trials, 9 newly diagnosed and 6 with recurrent disease. Autologous tumor lysate-pulsed dendritic cell vaccination was administered to the patients between the early 2000s and the early 2010s. The vaccine was prepared from monocyte-derived dendritic cells that were cultured for roughly seven days with IL-4 and GM-CSF and then pulsed overnight with autologous tumor lysate. Each patient was given three intradermal dendritic cell vaccine injections, spaced two weeks apart, in the arm below the axilla. Deep sequencing of TCR beta CDR3 regions was used to quantify tumor-infiltrating lymphocyte content and compare tumor and blood repertoires in dendritic cell-vaccinated glioblastoma patients. Survival after dendritic cell vaccination was correlated with TCR sequencing metrics such as TIL content and the overlap between tumor and blood repertoires. The full study reports these points: The cohort was small and heterogeneous, few patients had complete blood and tumor sets, and even fewer had initial-recurrent tumor pairs. The TCR overlap response model with three groups was called speculative and said to need prospective validation. After dendritic cell vaccination, a higher estimated pretreatment TIL content predicted longer time to progression and longer overall survival. No direct relationship between TCR clonality and survival was found, suggesting that a diverse polyclonal response may matter.

TCRB CDR3 regions were amplified from around 1.9 ug genomic DNA, or all available DNA if less, using the immunoSEQ assay. The multiplex PCR employed 60 forward primers targeting TCR V beta segments and 13 reverse primers targeting J beta segments. Synthetic control templates were spiked into each sample at limiting dilution to estimate reads per starting template. Reads of 87 bp were generated by sequencing on the Illumina HiSeq System. On the authors' methods: PCR and sequencing errors were removed by a nearest neighbor algorithm that merged closely related sequences. TCR overlap was measured as the percentage of unique tumor TCR beta sequences that were also present in the peripheral blood of the same patient. The source is immuneACCESS, and TCRdb retained only in-frame sequences with V and J called. Part of the clones is not carried over; for the studies checked, unresolved V genes explain less than half of this, and the remainder is unexplained. The V and J calls and clone size are taken from that table; D and trimming were inferred from the DNA. For this sample the table gives about 65,000 clones, of which roughly 86% were detected only once. The ten largest clones add up to around 10% of the sample.

What this sample's time point label stands for: after dendritic cell vaccination, including at tumor progression/relapse. Selection of patients required sufficient residual fresh-frozen tumor tissue and over two years of available survival data. An isocitrate dehydrogenase mutation was not carried by any of the glioblastoma patients, although molecular status was otherwise variable. PBMC were collected before vaccination, two weeks after the third vaccination, and at tumor progression if tumor progression occurred. The Qiagen DNeasy Blood extraction Kit was used for extraction of genomic DNA. V lost 3 bases and J lost 5 bases, and the count of bases not matched to a germline gene is 13. The CDR3 numbers 16 residues from cysteine through phenylalanine. Only CDR3 DNA remains: 48 bases, in frame from the first base. CDR1 and CDR2, per the germline V gene (reference sequence), are GTSNPN and SVGIG. With regard to this clone: The clone's antigen remains unknown. There are no base qualities to consult, and no much larger clone falls within one base.

The starting material was blood, obtained after dendritic cell vaccination. The chain was built from TRBV30 and TRBJ1-3, and TRBD1 aligns with 7 junction nucleotides. The receptor comes from a human donor with glioblastoma. The nucleotide sequence reads as follows: TGTGCCTGGAGCGGGACAGCCAGTGGCAAGCGAAACACCATATATTTT. Its amino acids are CAWSGTASGKRNTIYF. Reference TRBV30 and TRBJ1-3 genes cover what lies past the CDR3, so the full variable domain is SQTIHQWPATLVQPVGSPLSLECTVEGTSNPNLYWYRQAAGRGLQLLFYSVGIGQISSEVPQNLSASRPQDRQFILSSKKLLLSDSGFYLCAWSGTASGKRNTIYFGEGSWLTVV.